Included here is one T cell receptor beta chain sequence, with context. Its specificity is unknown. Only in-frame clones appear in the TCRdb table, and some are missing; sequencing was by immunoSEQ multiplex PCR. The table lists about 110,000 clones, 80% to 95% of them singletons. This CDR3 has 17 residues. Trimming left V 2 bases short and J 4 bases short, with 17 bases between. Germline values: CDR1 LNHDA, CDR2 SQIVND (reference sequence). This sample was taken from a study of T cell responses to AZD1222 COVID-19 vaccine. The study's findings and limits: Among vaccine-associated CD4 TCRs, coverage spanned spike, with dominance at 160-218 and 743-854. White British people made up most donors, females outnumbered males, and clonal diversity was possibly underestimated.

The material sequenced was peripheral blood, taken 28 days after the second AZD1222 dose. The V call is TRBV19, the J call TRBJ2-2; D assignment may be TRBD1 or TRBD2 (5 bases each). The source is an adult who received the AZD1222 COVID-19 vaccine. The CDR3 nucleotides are TGTGCCAGTAGTATACCCGTACTCTGGGGGACCACCGGGGAGCTGTTTTTT. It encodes CASSIPVLWGTTGELFF.